The 27 T cell receptor beta chains reported below all come from one sample, sequenced in a study of cytomegalovirus exposure and HLA in healthy donors. Both 60 Vbeta primers and 13 Jbeta primers went into the PCR. Only in-frame clones appear in the TCRdb table, and some are missing; sequencing was by immunoSEQ multiplex PCR. The sample consists of 90,000 to 120,000 clones, more than 70% of them appearing once. Sequencing input: PBMCs. These receptors were taken from a young man in good health and CMV-seronegative.

V usage is TRBV7-3 and J usage is TRBJ2-5; tentatively, D is TRBD2 (6 bases). V lost 3 bases to trimming and J lost 5 bases, with 16 bases between them. The CDR3 is 15 residues long. Germline V gives CDR1 SGHTA, CDR2 FQGTGA. The CDR3 protein is CASSLTGTAVETQYF. CDR3 nucleotides: TGTGCCAGCAGCTTGACCGGGACTGCCGTGGAGACCCAGTACTTC.

This chain joins TRBV6-1 and TRBJ1-2; 7 nucleotides align to TRBD1. The CDR3 is 16 residues long. The junction had 9 bases not matched to a gene; V was cut back by 1 base and J by 4 bases. Germline assignment: CDR1 MNHNS and CDR2 SASEGT. Here the CDR3 reads CASSEGAAGGIYGYTF. CDR3 DNA sequence: TGTGCCAGCAGTGAAGGCGCCGCAGGGGGTATCTATGGCTACACCTTC.

This clone is medium-sized by share. This chain connects TRBV6-1 to TRBJ1-5; D not certain. Germline CDR1 reads MNHNS; CDR2 reads SASEGT. This CDR3 comprises 14 residues. V was trimmed by 1 base and J by 4 bases, leaving 8 bases between them. The CDR3 region is CASSEDAENQPQHF. In DNA form, the CDR3 reads TGTGCCAGCAGTGAAGATGCAGAAAATCAGCCCCAGCATTTT.

This chain uses TRBV27 with TRBJ2-1; 10 positions match TRBD2. There are 16 residues in the CDR3. Germline lookup yields CDR1 MNHEY and CDR2 SMNVEV (reference sequence). Unmatched junction bases numbered 8, after V lost 5 bases and J lost 4 bases. CDR3: CASSALTSGLYNEQFF. Here the CDR3 DNA reads TGTGCCAGCAGTGCCCTGACTAGCGGGCTTTACAATGAGCAGTTCTTC.

The rearrangement links TRBV5-1 to TRBJ2-7; 11 bases are a match to TRBD1. V lost 3 bases to trimming and J lost 4 bases; unmatched junction nucleotides: 3. There are 14 residues in the CDR3. The germline V gene encodes CDR1 SGHRS and CDR2 YFSETQ. CDR3 DNA sequence: TGCGCCAGCAGCTGGACAGGGGGCAGGTACGAGCAGTACTTC. This encodes CASSWTGGRYEQYF.

The chain has TRBV12-5 and TRBJ2-2; the D is unclear. The CDR3 is 12 amino acids. V was shortened by 5 bases and J by 4 bases, with 5 bases between the two germline ends. Germline CDR1 and CDR2: LGHNT and FRNRAP. CDR3 in DNA: TGTGCTAGTGGTGGAGTCACCGGGGAGCTGTTTTTT. Translating it yields CASGGVTGELFF.

The rearrangement uses TRBV19 and TRBJ2-7; D is perhaps TRBD1 (6 bases). Per the germline V gene, CDR1 is LNHDA and CDR2 is SQIVND (reference sequence). Trimming took off 6 bases at V and 0 bases at J, with 9 bases between the two ends. There are 13 residues in the CDR3. CDR3 residues: CASRGASSYEQYF. In DNA form, the CDR3 reads TGTGCCAGTAGGGGGGCCTCCTCCTACGAGCAGTACTTC.

The rearrangement joins TRBV18 to TRBJ2-5, with TRBD2 matching over 7 bases. V was clipped by 6 bases and J by 4 bases; unmatched bases: 2. Germline loops: CDR1 KGHSH, CDR2 LQKENI. The CDR3 runs 12 residues. The CDR3 bases are TGTGCCAGCTCCACGGGGGGAGAGACCCAGTACTTC. It specifies CASSTGGETQYF.

In its sample, this clone was seen once. V is TRBV19 and J is TRBJ2-4, with a weak D call TRBD2 (7 bases). The CDR3 spans 16 residues. Trimming cost V 6 bases and J 8 bases, with 23 bases left between them. Per the germline V gene, CDR1 is LNHDA and CDR2 is SQIVND (reference sequence). This chain's CDR3 is CASSQATGGLVDIQYF. The CDR3 nucleotides are TGTGCCAGTAGCCAAGCCACCGGGGGGCTGGTAGACATTCAGTACTTC.

The chain uses TRBV6-1 and TRBJ2-7; 10 nucleotides match TRBD1. There are 15 residues in the CDR3. Trimming removed 7 bases from V and 3 bases from J; junction bases left unmatched: 9. Germline V CDR1 and CDR2: MNHNS, SASEGT. The DNA for the CDR3 is TGTGCCAGCACCCAACACGGGACAGGGGTCTACGAGCAGTACTTC. Residues: CASTQHGTGVYEQYF.

The chain couples TRBV2 to TRBJ1-6; 9 nucleotides match TRBD1. This CDR3 is 15 amino acids long. Germline CDR1 and CDR2: SNHLY and FYNNEI. The ends lost 3 bases at V and 7 bases at J; junction bases unmatched: 4. Here the CDR3 reads CASSDQGQGNSPLHF. The CDR3 DNA is TGTGCCAGCAGTGACCAGGGACAGGGAAATTCACCCCTCCACTTT.

Only a few counts were recorded for this clone. The chain carries TRBV4-3 and TRBJ2-1, with 9 nucleotides matching TRBD2. Per the germline V gene, CDR1 is LGHNA and CDR2 is YSLEER. CDR3 length: 18 amino acids. V was clipped by 6 bases and J by 5 bases; unmatched bases: 17. The CDR3 here is CASRPAPEGAGGDNEQFF. CDR3 bases: TGCGCCAGCAGACCCGCGCCAGAAGGGGCGGGGGGGGACAATGAGCAGTTCTTC.

V and J are TRBV29-1 and TRBJ1-2, with TRBD1 matching over 8 bases. With V trimmed by 4 bases and J by 8 bases, 6 bases remained unmatched. The CDR3 consists of 12 residues. CDR1 and CDR2 (germline): SQVTM, ANQGSEA. The CDR3 bases are TGCAGCGTTGGCAGGGGGCAGGACGGCTACACCTTC. Amino acids: CSVGRGQDGYTF.

This clone was found a few times. This chain joins TRBV5-1 and TRBJ1-5; 10 nucleotides match TRBD1. The length of the CDR3 is 17 residues. The ends lost 4 bases at V and 2 bases at J; junction bases unmatched: 9. CDR1 and CDR2 (germline): SGHRS, YFSETQ. The CDR3 here is CASSLAPGQGGNQPQHF. CDR3 in DNA: TGCGCCAGCAGCCTGGCCCCTGGACAGGGGGGCAATCAGCCCCAGCATTTT.

V gene TRBV19 combines with J gene TRBJ1-5; 7 nucleotides agree with TRBD1. With 6 bases clipped from V and 2 bases from J, the junction kept 4 bases outside the gene matches. Germline CDR1 is LNHDA and CDR2 is SQIVND (reference sequence). The CDR3 sequence is 14 residues long. In DNA form, the CDR3 reads TGTGCCAGTAGACGCACAGGGGGCAATCAGCCCCAGCATTTT. As protein: CASRRTGGNQPQHF.

This clone was observed once. A junction boundary mismatches the germline segment, possibly from a read error. The sample has other DNA sequences that encode this CDR3 too. V is TRBV7-9 and J is TRBJ1-1, with a possible D match to TRBD1 (5 bases). Germline assignment: CDR1 SEHNR and CDR2 FQNEAQ (reference sequence). The CDR3 loop spans 15 amino acids. The CDR3 spells CASSPQTVANTEAFF. The CDR3 bases are TGTGCCAGCAGCCCCCAGACAGTGGCGAACACTGAGGCTTTCTTT.

The chain joins TRBV10-3 to TRBJ1-1; D is unclear. Between the trimmed V and J ends, which lost 6 bases and 1 base, there was a span of 6 bases. The CDR3 is made up of 12 amino acids. The germline V gene has CDR1 ENHRY and CDR2 SYGVKD. The chain's CDR3 is CAISPGNTEAFF. DNA for the CDR3: TGTGCCATCAGCCCGGGGAACACTGAAGCTTTCTTT.

The CDR3 sequence is CASSIGTTTEAFF. The CDR3, as DNA: TGTGCCAGTAGTATAGGGACAACCACTGAAGCTTTCTTT. The rearrangement links TRBV19 to TRBJ1-1; D possibly corresponds to TRBD1 (5 bases). With 1 base removed from V and 4 bases from J, the gap between germline ends came to 7 bases. Germline values: CDR1 LNHDA, CDR2 SQIVND (reference sequence). The CDR3 has 13 residues.

The chain uses TRBV6-5 and TRBJ2-5, with TRBD1 matching over 8 bases. V dropped 5 bases and J dropped 3; count of bases not matched to a gene: 8. CDR1 and CDR2 (germline): MNHEY, SVGAGI. This CDR3 is built from 15 residues. The CDR3: CASSGTGWTEETQYF. CDR3 nucleotides: TGTGCCAGCAGTGGGACAGGCTGGACGGAAGAGACCCAGTACTTC.

The table lists this clone with a few counts. The chain is built from TRBV6-5 and TRBJ1-6, with D possibly matching TRBD1 (5 bases). Germline values: CDR1 MNHEY, CDR2 SVGAGI. This CDR3 comprises 14 residues. The ends were cut back, 0 bases at V and 11 bases at J, with 11 bases in the middle. CDR3 DNA sequence: TGTGCCAGCAGTTACTCGACTCAGGGCGCACCCCTCCACTTT. Translation gives CASSYSTQGAPLHF.

This clone was seen once. The chain links TRBV5-1 to TRBJ1-2; D perhaps matches TRBD1 (6 bases). This CDR3 has 17 residues. Trimming shortened V by 0 bases and J by 4 bases, and 19 bases separated the two germline ends. CDR1 and CDR2 (germline): SGHRS, YFSETQ. The CDR3 DNA reads as TGCGCCAGCAGCTTGGCCCCAAGCGACAGGAGATTCTATGGCTACACCTTC. Its protein product is CASSLAPSDRRFYGYTF. Combining the CDR3 with reference TRBV5-1 and TRBJ1-2 gives the whole variable domain KAGVTQTPRYLIKTRGQQVTLSCSPISGHRSVSWYQQTPGQGLQFLFEYFSETQRNKGNFPGRFSGRQFSNSRSEMNVSTLELGDSALYLCASSLAPSDRRFYGYTFGSGTRLTVV.

This clone came up a few times. V and J are TRBV7-2 and TRBJ2-1; 9 positions agree with TRBD2. J lost 10 bases, V lost 5 bases, and 12 bases had no gene match. This CDR3 is built from 15 residues. Germline V lookup: CDR1 SGHTA, CDR2 FQGNSA. The DNA of the CDR3 is TGTGCCAGCAGCCCCCGGTGGCGGGGGGGCGGAGAGCAGTTCTTC. It encodes CASSPRWRGGGEQFF.

The CDR3 here is CAISESGTAPYEQYF. For the CDR3, the DNA is TGTGCCATCAGTGAGTCCGGGACAGCGCCCTACGAGCAGTACTTC. V usage is TRBV10-3 and J usage is TRBJ2-7, with 7 bases aligning to TRBD1. In germline, CDR1 is ENHRY, CDR2 SYGVKD. V trimming: 0 bases; J trimming: 2 bases; junction bases outside the gene matches: 4. This CDR3 has 15 residues.

The genes are TRBV5-4 and TRBJ1-6; TRBD1 is a possible D gene (5 bases). Germline CDR1 SGHNT, CDR2 YYREEE (reference sequence). The CDR3 has 15 residues. The V and J ends lost 0 bases and 10 bases respectively, with 14 bases between them. CDR3 DNA: TGTGCCAGCAGCTTGGTCGGCAGGGAAAACTCACCCCTCCACTTT. It translates to CASSLVGRENSPLHF.

In this sample, this clone turned up a few times. V gene TRBV5-6 combines with J gene TRBJ1-1; D gene unclear. V was pared by 0 bases and J by 0 bases, with 12 bases between. The CDR3 contains 16 residues. The V gene's germline CDR1 is SGHDT and CDR2 YYEEEE. The CDR3, as DNA: TGTGCCAGCAGCTTGGGTTCCCGACATATGAACACTGAAGCTTTCTTT. This gives the protein CASSLGSRHMNTEAFF.

The chain carries TRBV7-2 and TRBJ1-2; weak D call: TRBD1 (5 bases). This CDR3 contains 15 residues. V lost 2 bases and J lost 4, with 14 bases in between. In germline, CDR1 is SGHTA, CDR2 FQGNSA. For the CDR3, the DNA is TGTGCCAGCAGCTTATTCCAGACCGGGGGCTATGGCTACACCTTC. As protein: CASSLFQTGGYGYTF. Looking up the rest from reference TRBV7-2 and TRBJ1-2 gives the full variable domain: GAGVSQSPSNKVTEKGKDVELRCDPISGHTALYWYRQSLGQGLEFLIYFQGNSAPDKSGLPSDRFSAERTGGSVSTLTIQRTQQEDSAVYLCASSLFQTGGYGYTFGSGTRLTVV.

This chain joins TRBV9 and TRBJ2-2; 9 positions match TRBD2. The ends lost 4 bases at V and 2 bases at J; junction bases unmatched: 6. Germline V gene data show CDR1 as SGDLS and CDR2 as YYNGEE. This CDR3 has 16 amino acids. The CDR3 DNA reads TGTGCCAGCAGCCCGCGGGGGGGGGAAAACACCGGGGAGCTGTTTTTT. Residues: CASSPRGGENTGELFF.